The 10 T cell receptor beta chains in this list originate from one sample, sequenced in a study of T cell responses to AZD1222 COVID-19 vaccine. The repertoire was sequenced with immunoSEQ multiplex PCR; TCRdb's copy has only in-frame clones and lacks some. The table has some 180,000 clones, just under 95% seen once; the top ten hold 1.5% to 2%. Sequenced here: peripheral blood, sampled on day 0 of AZD1222 vaccination. These receptors all stem from an adult in good health.

The J gene is TRBJ2-3, the V gene TRBV11-2, with 13 bases fitting TRBD2. Germline loops: CDR1 SGHAT, CDR2 FQNNGV. V trimming: 1 base; J trimming: 2 bases; junction bases outside the gene matches: 9. This CDR3 has 19 amino acids. CDR3 in amino acids: CASSLGLAGGNLNTDTQYF. The CDR3 DNA reads TGTGCCAGCAGCTTAGGACTAGCGGGAGGTAACCTCAACACAGATACGCAGTATTTT.

V and J are TRBV11-1 and TRBJ2-5; possibly TRBD1 for D (6 bases). The CDR3 totals 13 residues. Germline assignment: CDR1 SGHAT and CDR2 FQDESV (reference sequence). Trimming stripped 7 bases from V and 1 base from J, with 10 bases between. CDR3: CASNLDSQETQYF. The CDR3 nucleotides read TGTGCCAGCAACCTGGACAGCCAAGAGACCCAGTACTTC.

The CDR3 protein is CAISEKGYEAFF. CDR3 sequence (DNA): TGTGCCATCAGTGAAAAGGGCTATGAAGCTTTCTTT. This chain connects TRBV10-3 to TRBJ1-1; the D is unclear. CDR1 is ENHRY and CDR2 is SYGVKD in the germline V gene. Trimming took 3 bases from V and 7 from J, leaving 9 bases between them. The CDR3 is 12 amino acids.

The rearrangement joins TRBV11-2 to TRBJ1-1; weak D call: TRBD1 (5 bases). This CDR3 has 14 residues. CDR1 and CDR2 (germline): SGHAT, FQNNGV. The V gene lost 4 bases and the J gene lost 2 bases, with 11 bases spanning the gap. The CDR3 region has the DNA TGTGCCAGCAGCTCCCGGGACCTTAACACTGAAGCTTTCTTT. This gives the protein CASSSRDLNTEAFF.

The V gene is TRBV7-2, the J gene TRBJ2-7, with D tentatively TRBD2 (7 bases). The germline gives CDR1 SGHTA, CDR2 FQGNSA. Trimming stripped 3 bases from V and 4 bases from J, with 16 bases between. The CDR3 sequence is 15 residues long. CDR3 nucleotide sequence: TGTGCCAGCAGCTTGGGGGCTAGCGGCATTTACGAGCAGTACTTC. Its protein is CASSLGASGIYEQYF.

The genes are TRBV9 and TRBJ1-1, with D uncertain. V dropped 4 bases and J dropped 3 bases, with 13 bases sitting between them. The CDR3 covers 14 residues. CDR1 is SGDLS and CDR2 is YYNGEE in the germline V gene. The CDR3 sequence: CASSPTPWDTEAFF. In DNA, the CDR3 is TGTGCCAGCAGCCCGACCCCGTGGGACACTGAAGCTTTCTTT. The whole variable domain, filled in from reference TRBV9 and TRBJ1-1, reads DSGVTQTPKHLITATGQRVTLRCSPRSGDLSVYWYQQSLDQGLQFLIQYYNGEERAKGNILERFSAQQFPDLHSELNLSSLELGDSALYFCASSPTPWDTEAFFGQGTRLTVV.

The chain employs TRBV4-2 and TRBJ2-3; D ambiguous. CDR3 length equals 14 residues. Germline-derived CDR1 and CDR2 are LGHNA and YNFKEQ. The V and J ends lost 4 bases and 5 bases respectively, with 13 bases between them. CDR3 sequence (DNA): TGTGCCAGCAGCCCCGCCCAGCTGCAAGATACGCAGTATTTT. Translated: CASSPAQLQDTQYF.

This clone has only a few counts. The chain combines TRBV6-5 with TRBJ2-3; 7 nucleotides align to TRBD1. CDR3 length: 14 amino acids. Germline lookup yields CDR1 MNHEY and CDR2 SVGAGI. The V and J ends lost 6 bases and 2 bases, in that order; junction bases with no gene match: 5. CDR3 in amino acids: CASRLQGVTDTQYF. DNA of the CDR3: TGTGCCAGCAGGCTGCAGGGGGTCACAGATACGCAGTATTTT.

The chain uses TRBV29-1 and TRBJ1-2; maybe TRBD1 (6 bases). The CDR3 consists of 13 residues. The V end was cut by 2 bases, the J end by 8 bases, with 15 bases between. CDR1 is SQVTM and CDR2 is ANQGSEA in the germline V gene. CDR3 in amino acids: CSVETGTRGGYTF. DNA for the CDR3: TGCAGCGTTGAAACAGGGACCCGAGGGGGCTACACCTTC.

This clone was picked up one time. CDR3 amino acids: CASSIGVGLNTEAFF. The CDR3 DNA reads TGTGCCAGTAGTATAGGGGTAGGACTAAACACTGAAGCTTTCTTT. The rearrangement links TRBV19 to TRBJ1-1; D not resolved. Between the trimmed V and J ends, which lost 1 base and 2 bases, there was a span of 11 bases. The CDR3 is 15 residues long. In germline, CDR1 is LNHDA, CDR2 SQIVND (reference sequence).